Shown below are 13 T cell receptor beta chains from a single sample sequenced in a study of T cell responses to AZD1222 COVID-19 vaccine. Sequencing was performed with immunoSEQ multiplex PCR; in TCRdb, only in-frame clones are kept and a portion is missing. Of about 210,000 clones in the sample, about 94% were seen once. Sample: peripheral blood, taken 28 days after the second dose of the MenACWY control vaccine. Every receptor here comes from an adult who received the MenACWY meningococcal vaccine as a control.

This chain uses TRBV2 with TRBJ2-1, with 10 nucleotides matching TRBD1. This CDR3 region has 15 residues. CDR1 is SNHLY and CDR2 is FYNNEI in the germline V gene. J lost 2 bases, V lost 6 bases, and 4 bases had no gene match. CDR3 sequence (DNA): TGTGCCAGCAGGACGGGACAGGGGACCTACAATGAGCAGTTCTTC. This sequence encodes CASRTGQGTYNEQFF.

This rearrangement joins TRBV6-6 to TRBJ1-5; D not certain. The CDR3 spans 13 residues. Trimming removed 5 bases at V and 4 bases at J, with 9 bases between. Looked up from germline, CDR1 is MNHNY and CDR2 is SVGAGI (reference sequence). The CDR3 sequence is CASSRSENQPQHF. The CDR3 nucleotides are TGTGCCAGCAGTCGATCTGAAAATCAGCCCCAGCATTTT.

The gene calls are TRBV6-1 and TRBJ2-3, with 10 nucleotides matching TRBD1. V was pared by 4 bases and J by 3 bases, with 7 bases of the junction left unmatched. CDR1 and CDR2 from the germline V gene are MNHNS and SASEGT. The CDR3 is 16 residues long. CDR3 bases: TGTGCCAGCAGTGCTGGCGGGGGACAGGGGACAGATACGCAGTATTTT. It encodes CASSAGGGQGTDTQYF.

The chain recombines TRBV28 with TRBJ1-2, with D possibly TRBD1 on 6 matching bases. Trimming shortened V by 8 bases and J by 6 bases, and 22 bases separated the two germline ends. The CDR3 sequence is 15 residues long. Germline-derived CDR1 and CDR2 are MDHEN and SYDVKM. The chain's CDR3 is CASGRIRRTDHGYTF. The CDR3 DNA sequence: TGTGCCAGCGGAAGAATTAGAAGGACAGACCATGGCTACACCTTC.

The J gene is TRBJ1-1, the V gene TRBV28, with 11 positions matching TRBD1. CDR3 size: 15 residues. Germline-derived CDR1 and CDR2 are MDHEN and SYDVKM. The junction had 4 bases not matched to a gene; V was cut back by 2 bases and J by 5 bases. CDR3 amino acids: CASSLPGTGGTEAFF. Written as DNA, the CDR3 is TGTGCCAGCAGTTTACCGGGGACAGGGGGAACTGAAGCTTTCTTT.

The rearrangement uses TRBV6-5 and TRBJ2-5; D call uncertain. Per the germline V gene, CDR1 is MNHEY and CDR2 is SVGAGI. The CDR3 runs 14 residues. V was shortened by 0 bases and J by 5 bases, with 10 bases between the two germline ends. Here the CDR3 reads CASSYSGYGETQYF. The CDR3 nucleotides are TGTGCCAGCAGTTACTCGGGGTATGGGGAGACCCAGTACTTC.

DNA of the CDR3: TGTGCCATCAGTGAGTCGGTAGCGGACGCGAACACCGGGGAGCTGTTTTTT. As protein: CAISESVADANTGELFF. This chain links TRBV10-3 with TRBJ2-2; maybe TRBD2 (6 bases). The germline V gene encodes CDR1 ENHRY and CDR2 SYGVKD. The CDR3 runs to 17 residues. V dropped 0 bases and J dropped 0 bases, with 11 bases sitting between them.

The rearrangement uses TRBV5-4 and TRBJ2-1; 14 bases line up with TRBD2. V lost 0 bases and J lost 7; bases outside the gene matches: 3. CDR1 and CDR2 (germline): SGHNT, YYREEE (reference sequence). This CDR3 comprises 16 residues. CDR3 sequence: CASSLGLAGGPNEQFF. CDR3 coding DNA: TGTGCCAGCAGCTTGGGACTAGCGGGAGGGCCGAATGAGCAGTTCTTC.

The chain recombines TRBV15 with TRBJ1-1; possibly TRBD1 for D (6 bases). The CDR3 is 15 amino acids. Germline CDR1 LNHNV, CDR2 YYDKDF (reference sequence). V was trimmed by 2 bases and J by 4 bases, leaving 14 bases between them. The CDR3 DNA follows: TGTGCCACCAGCAGAAACCAAGGGGGGGTCACTGAAGCTTTCTTT. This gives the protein CATSRNQGGVTEAFF.

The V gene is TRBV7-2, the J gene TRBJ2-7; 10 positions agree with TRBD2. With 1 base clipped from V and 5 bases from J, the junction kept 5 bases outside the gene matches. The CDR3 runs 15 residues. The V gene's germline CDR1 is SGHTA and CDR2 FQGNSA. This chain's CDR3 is CASSLVPSGSHEQYF. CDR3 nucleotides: TGTGCCAGCAGCTTAGTCCCTAGCGGGAGCCACGAGCAGTACTTC. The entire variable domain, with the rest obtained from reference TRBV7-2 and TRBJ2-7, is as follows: GAGVSQSPSNKVTEKGKDVELRCDPISGHTALYWYRQSLGQGLEFLIYFQGNSAPDKSGLPSDRFSAERTGGSVSTLTIQRTQQEDSAVYLCASSLVPSGSHEQYFGPGTRLTVT.

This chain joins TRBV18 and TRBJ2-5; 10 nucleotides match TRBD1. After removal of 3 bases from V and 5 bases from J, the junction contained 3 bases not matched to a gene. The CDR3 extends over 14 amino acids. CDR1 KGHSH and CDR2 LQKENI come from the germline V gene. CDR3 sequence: CASSPGQGIETQYF. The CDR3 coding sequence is TGTGCCAGCTCACCGGGACAGGGGATTGAGACCCAGTACTTC.

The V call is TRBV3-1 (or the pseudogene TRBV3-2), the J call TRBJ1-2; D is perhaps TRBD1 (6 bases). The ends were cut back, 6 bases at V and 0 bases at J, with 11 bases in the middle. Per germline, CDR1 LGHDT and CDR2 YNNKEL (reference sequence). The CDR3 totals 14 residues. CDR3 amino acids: CASRAQGTNYGYTF. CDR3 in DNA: TGTGCCAGCAGGGCACAGGGCACTAACTATGGCTACACCTTC.

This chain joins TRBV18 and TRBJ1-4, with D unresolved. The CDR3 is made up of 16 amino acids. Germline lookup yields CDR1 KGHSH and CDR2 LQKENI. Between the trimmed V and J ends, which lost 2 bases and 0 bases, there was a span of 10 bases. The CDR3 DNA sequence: TGTGCCAGCTCACCAGCCACGGCCTCAACTAATGAAAAACTGTTTTTT. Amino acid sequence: CASSPATASTNEKLFF.